The 32 T cell receptor beta chains below come from one sample, sequenced in a study of blood T cell repertoires in COVID-19. Using immunoSEQ multiplex PCR, the repertoire was profiled, and TCRdb retains in-frame clones only, with some absent. The sample records about 170,000 clones, 65% to 85% being singletons. Source material: peripheral blood. Receptors were obtained from a woman aged 55-69 years with acute or convalescent COVID-19.

This clone occurred once. The V and J genes are TRBV11-2 and TRBJ1-5; TRBD1 matches 7 bases. The V and J ends lost 1 base and 15 bases, in that order; junction bases with no gene match: 12. The V gene's germline CDR1 is SGHAT and CDR2 FQNNGV. This CDR3 contains 14 residues. The CDR3 spells CASSLVGAGGKRHF. Written as DNA, the CDR3 is TGTGCCAGCAGCTTAGTCGGGGCAGGGGGTAAACGGCATTTT.

This chain joins TRBV15 and TRBJ2-6; a weak D match, TRBD1 (6 bases). This CDR3 is built from 16 residues. Trimming removed 7 bases at V and 4 bases at J, with 17 bases between. CDR1 and CDR2 (germline): LNHNV, YYDKDF (reference sequence). This CDR3 reads CATTDAQGYGANVLTF. For the CDR3, the DNA is TGTGCCACCACCGATGCACAGGGCTACGGGGCCAACGTCCTGACTTTC.

The chain links TRBV7-2 to TRBJ1-5; maybe TRBD1 (5 bases). Between the trimmed V and J ends, which lost 4 bases and 7 bases, there was a span of 11 bases. In germline, CDR1 is SGHTA, CDR2 FQGNSA. The CDR3 loop spans 13 amino acids. The chain's CDR3 is CASSSGPQQPQHF. The DNA of the CDR3 is TGTGCCAGCAGCTCAGGGCCACAGCAGCCCCAGCATTTT.

The chain carries TRBV7-9 and TRBJ2-2, with D perhaps matching TRBD1 (6 bases). The germline V gene has CDR1 SEHNR and CDR2 FQNEAQ (reference sequence). Deletions cut 7 bases from V and 4 bases from J, with 16 bases between. The CDR3 contains 15 residues. This chain's CDR3 is CASMLNRAGTGELFF. DNA of the CDR3: TGTGCCAGCATGCTTAACAGGGCGGGCACCGGGGAGCTGTTTTTT.

This chain uses TRBV29-1 with TRBJ1-5; D perhaps matches TRBD1 (5 bases). This CDR3 comprises 15 residues. The germline CDR1 and CDR2 sequences are SQVTM and ANQGSEA. The V and J ends lost 6 bases and 7 bases respectively, with 22 bases between them. CDR3 coding DNA: TGCAGCGTCCCAACCGAATTCAGGGAGGGCCAGCCCCAGCATTTT. Encoded protein: CSVPTEFREGQPQHF.

V gene TRBV2 combines with J gene TRBJ2-5; 11 bases line up with TRBD1. The V and J ends lost 6 bases and 2 bases, in that order; junction bases with no gene match: 8. The CDR3 length is 16 residues. CDR1 and CDR2 (germline): SNHLY, FYNNEI. The CDR3 nucleotides are TGTGCCAGCAGCGGACAGGGGGCAAAGACACAAGAGACCCAGTACTTC. Its translation: CASSGQGAKTQETQYF.

The rearrangement uses TRBV7-2 and TRBJ1-4; possible D gene TRBD1, 5 bases. The germline gives CDR1 SGHTA, CDR2 FQGNSA. Trimming removed 2 bases at V and 0 bases at J, with 7 bases between. This CDR3 comprises 15 residues. CDR3 protein: CASSLTQATNEKLFF. The CDR3 DNA reads TGTGCCAGCAGCTTAACACAGGCAACTAATGAAAAACTGTTTTTT.

The gene calls are TRBV6-5 and TRBJ2-3; D perhaps matches TRBD2 (5 bases). Germline values: CDR1 MNHEY, CDR2 SVGAGI. Deletions cut 9 bases from V and 4 bases from J, with 14 bases between. This CDR3 comprises 13 residues. The CDR3 DNA reads as TGTGCCAGTACCCCCGGCGGGTCAGATACGCAGTATTTT. Translated: CASTPGGSDTQYF.

The V gene is TRBV2, the J gene TRBJ2-1; unclear D gene. Trimming left V 0 bases short and J 7 bases short, with 16 bases between. The CDR3 sequence is 16 residues long. Looked up from germline, CDR1 is SNHLY and CDR2 is FYNNEI. CDR3 sequence (DNA): TGTGCCAGCAGTGAAGCGCCAACCCATTTAGATAATGAGCAGTTCTTC. The encoded protein is CASSEAPTHLDNEQFF.

This chain links TRBV7-2 with TRBJ2-7; D is perhaps TRBD2 (5 bases). Between the trimmed V and J ends, which lost 1 base and 1 base, there was a span of 8 bases. The CDR3 length is 14 residues. The V gene's germline CDR1 is SGHTA and CDR2 FQGNSA. The CDR3 DNA reads TGTGCCAGCAGCTTAGACGGGGTTTCCTACGAGCAGTACTTC. It yields the protein CASSLDGVSYEQYF.

The chain links TRBV18 to TRBJ2-3; 11 nucleotides line up with TRBD1. Unmatched junction bases numbered 10, after V lost 9 bases and J lost 5 bases. The V gene's germline CDR1 is KGHSH and CDR2 LQKENI. CDR3 size: 15 residues. The CDR3 sequence is CASPPDRGRGDTQYF. The DNA of the CDR3 is TGTGCCAGTCCCCCGGACAGGGGGCGAGGAGATACGCAGTATTTT.

The chain uses TRBV11-2 and TRBJ2-3; D uncertain. Trimming stripped 4 bases from V and 0 bases from J, with 14 bases between. This CDR3 region has 16 residues. Per germline, CDR1 SGHAT and CDR2 FQNNGV. CDR3 coding DNA: TGTGCCAGCAGCTATCATGGGCGCTCTAGCACAGATACGCAGTATTTT. Translating it yields CASSYHGRSSTDTQYF. The full variable domain, in which reference TRBV11-2 and TRBJ2-3 provide the parts outside the CDR3, is EAGVAQSPRYKIIEKRQSVAFWCNPISGHATLYWYQQILGQGPKLLIQFQNNGVVDDSQLPKDRFSAERLKGVDSTLKIQPAKLEDSAVYLCASSYHGRSSTDTQYFGPGTRLTVL.

The sample holds a few counts of this clone. V gene TRBV20-1 combines with J gene TRBJ1-2; D is uncertain. This CDR3 has 14 amino acids. Trimming took off 3 bases at V and 5 bases at J, with 16 bases between the two ends. Germline V gives CDR1 DFQATT, CDR2 SNEGSKA (reference sequence). The CDR3 loop reads CSASTPGINYGYTF. CDR3 DNA: TGCAGTGCTAGTACCCCGGGGATAAATTATGGCTACACCTTC.

This chain uses TRBV4-2 with TRBJ1-1, with D possibly TRBD1 on 6 matching bases. With 2 bases removed from V and 5 bases from J, the gap between germline ends came to 18 bases. Germline CDR1 reads LGHNA; CDR2 reads YNFKEQ. CDR3 size: 16 residues. The CDR3 region is CASSQPSTGLMTEAFF. DNA for the CDR3: TGTGCCAGCAGCCAACCGAGTACAGGGTTAATGACTGAAGCTTTCTTT.

J is TRBJ2-2 and V is TRBV5-6, with 7 bases identical to TRBD2. The CDR3 has 16 residues. V was clipped by 4 bases and J by 8 bases; unmatched bases: 14. Per germline, CDR1 SGHDT and CDR2 YYEEEE. The CDR3, as DNA: TGTGCCAGCAGCCCCACAGCGGGACTCCCTAGTGGGGAGCTGTTTTTT. It encodes CASSPTAGLPSGELFF.

For this clone: The junction differs from germline at one of its ends, possibly a read error. The J gene is TRBJ2-7, the V gene TRBV7-7; TRBD1 might be the D (7 bases). The germline V gene encodes CDR1 SSHAT and CDR2 FNYEAQ (reference sequence). The length of the CDR3 is 15 residues. The CDR3 coding sequence is TGTGCTAGCAGCTTACGCCAGGGGGAGGCCTACGAGCAGTACTTC. This sequence encodes CASSLRQGEAYEQYF. The full variable domain, with the rest looked up from reference TRBV7-7 and TRBJ2-7, is GAGVSQSPRYKVTKRGQDVTLRCDPISSHATLYWYQQALGQGPEFLTYFNYEAQPDKSGLPSDRFSAERPEGSISTLTIQRTEQRDSAMYRCASSLRQGEAYEQYFGPGTRLTVT.

J is TRBJ2-3 and V is TRBV5-4, with TRBD2 identical over 7 bases. Germline assignment: CDR1 SGHNT and CDR2 YYREEE (reference sequence). V shed 4 bases and J 3 bases; nucleotides not matched to a gene: 8. The CDR3 length is 15 residues. The CDR3 DNA reads as TGTGCCAGCAGCATGGAGCGGGGCGGTACAGATACGCAGTATTTT. Translation: CASSMERGGTDTQYF.

V is TRBV2 and J is TRBJ2-5, with unresolved D. With 8 bases removed from V and 0 bases from J, the gap between germline ends came to 4 bases. The CDR3 is 11 amino acids. CDR1 SNHLY and CDR2 FYNNEI come from the germline V gene. Here the CDR3 reads CASQYQETQYF. CDR3 nucleotide sequence: TGTGCCAGCCAGTACCAAGAGACCCAGTACTTC.

The chain is built from TRBV5-6 and TRBJ1-1; D might be TRBD1 (6 bases). V was trimmed by 3 bases and J by 4 bases, leaving 13 bases between them. The CDR3 consists of 14 residues. Germline loops: CDR1 SGHDT, CDR2 YYEEEE. The CDR3 bases are TGTGCCAGCAGCTCCGGACGGGGGGCCACTGAAGCTTTCTTT. It translates to CASSSGRGATEAFF.

A few counts support this clone. The gene calls are TRBV19 and TRBJ2-7, with a possible D match to TRBD2 (5 bases). The V gene's germline CDR1 is LNHDA and CDR2 SQIVND (reference sequence). Trimming took 1 base from V and 1 from J, leaving 11 bases between them. The CDR3 runs to 15 residues. CDR3: CASSIATDSSYEQYF. The CDR3 coding sequence is TGTGCCAGTAGTATAGCCACGGACTCTTCCTACGAGCAGTACTTC.

The rearrangement uses TRBV10-3 and TRBJ2-1, with a weak D call TRBD2 (7 bases). The CDR3 runs 14 residues. Per germline, CDR1 ENHRY and CDR2 SYGVKD. Between the trimmed V and J ends, which lost 10 bases and 3 bases, there was a span of 16 bases. The CDR3 nucleotides are TGTGCCAGGCCCGGGGGGCAGGACTACAATGAGCAGTTCTTC. Encoded protein: CARPGGQDYNEQFF.

The rearrangement joins TRBV11-2 to TRBJ1-6; D call uncertain. CDR1 is SGHAT, CDR2 FQNNGV, per germline. This CDR3 has 14 amino acids. The germline V and J ends were trimmed by 5 bases and 8 bases, with 13 bases remaining between them. CDR3 in DNA: TGTGCCAGCAGCGTGCCTAGCACCTATTCACCCCTCCACTTT. This codes for CASSVPSTYSPLHF.

The rearrangement links TRBV19 to TRBJ2-3; TRBD2 is a possible D gene (5 bases). CDR1 and CDR2 (germline): LNHDA, SQIVND (reference sequence). Trimming pared 7 bases from V and 2 bases from J, leaving 13 bases between. The length of the CDR3 is 14 residues. The CDR3 protein is CASITPGFTDTQYF. DNA for the CDR3: TGTGCCAGTATAACACCGGGGTTCACAGATACGCAGTATTTT.

J is TRBJ2-1 and V is TRBV7-9, with D tentatively TRBD2 (6 bases). Looked up from germline, CDR1 is SEHNR and CDR2 is FQNEAQ (reference sequence). Trimming left V 11 bases short and J 9 bases short, with 17 bases between. This CDR3 has 12 residues. The CDR3 region is CAGDRARGEQFF. In DNA form, the CDR3 reads TGTGCCGGGGACCGGGCGCGGGGTGAGCAGTTCTTC.

This CDR3 is CASSLDLSGQGPILSYEQYF. The CDR3 region has the DNA TGCGCCAGCAGCTTGGATTTATCGGGACAGGGGCCTATCCTCTCCTACGAGCAGTACTTC. This chain uses TRBV5-1 with TRBJ2-7; 10 bases fit TRBD1. Looked up from germline, CDR1 is SGHRS and CDR2 is YFSETQ. Germline trimming cut 0 bases from V and 0 bases from J; bases unmatched to any gene: 15. This CDR3 spans 20 amino acids.

This chain connects TRBV30 to TRBJ2-1; 7 bases line up with TRBD2. The CDR3 is 14 residues long. Germline CDR1 GTSNPN, CDR2 SVGIG (reference sequence). J gave up 10 bases and V 3 bases, and 12 bases lay outside the gene matches. The CDR3 loop reads CAWRSSGGREEQFF. The CDR3, as DNA: TGTGCCTGGAGATCTTCGGGGGGTCGGGAGGAGCAGTTCTTC.

The V gene is TRBV14, the J gene TRBJ1-1, with D hard to call. V lost 2 bases and J lost 8, with 12 bases in between. This CDR3 has 13 amino acids. The germline V gene has CDR1 SGHDN and CDR2 FVKESK. The CDR3 is CASSQTLNSEAFF. DNA of the CDR3: TGTGCCAGCAGCCAAACCCTAAATTCCGAAGCTTTCTTT.

The V call is TRBV6-5, the J call TRBJ2-5; 10 bases agree with TRBD2. CDR1 is MNHEY, CDR2 SVGAGI, per germline. This CDR3 comprises 14 residues. With V trimmed by 8 bases and J by 1 base, 4 bases remained unmatched. The CDR3 loop reads CASDLAGAQETQYF. The CDR3 DNA reads TGTGCCAGCGACCTAGCGGGGGCCCAAGAGACCCAGTACTTC.

This clone was picked up one time. The chain recombines TRBV7-2 with TRBJ1-2, with D maybe TRBD1 (6 bases). The V end was cut by 5 bases, the J end by 4 bases, with 20 bases between. CDR3 length equals 16 residues. The V gene's germline CDR1 is SGHTA and CDR2 FQGNSA. CDR3 coding DNA: TGTGCCAGCAGCCCCGGGACAAGGGGCCAGATCTATGGCTACACCTTC. Its protein product is CASSPGTRGQIYGYTF.

The chain joins TRBV3-1 (or the pseudogene TRBV3-2) to TRBJ1-3, with 9 bases identical to TRBD1. The CDR3 is 16 residues long. J was trimmed by 0 bases and V by 4 bases; bases with no gene match: 4. Germline CDR1 LGHDT, CDR2 YNNKEL (reference sequence). The CDR3 loop is CASSPRDRASGNTIYF. In DNA form, the CDR3 reads TGTGCCAGCAGCCCCCGGGACAGGGCCTCTGGAAACACCATATATTTT.

The table lists this clone with a few counts. The V call is TRBV18, the J call TRBJ1-4; 9 positions match TRBD1. The length of the CDR3 is 16 residues. Trimming removed 1 base from V and 7 bases from J; junction bases left unmatched: 7. CDR1 and CDR2 from the germline V gene are KGHSH and LQKENI. CDR3 amino acids: CASSPLQGAGIEKLFF. The CDR3 DNA is TGTGCCAGCTCACCACTACAGGGGGCAGGAATTGAAAAACTGTTTTTT.

The V and J genes are TRBV5-6 and TRBJ1-5, with D possibly being TRBD1 (6 bases). The germline gives CDR1 SGHDT, CDR2 YYEEEE. The CDR3 is made up of 15 amino acids. Trimming pared 2 bases from V and 7 bases from J, leaving 16 bases between. The CDR3 sequence is CASSFLGAGGQPQHF. The CDR3 nucleotides read TGTGCCAGCAGCTTTTTGGGGGCTGGCGGACAGCCCCAGCATTTT.